Below, 21 T cell receptor beta chains from the same sample are listed, as sequenced in a study of untreated major depressive disorder. General study points: Depressed patients' CD4+ T cells carried increased TRBV05-01 (Vbeta 5.1) usage versus control CD4+ T cells.

Here immunoSEQ multiplex PCR was the method, and the copy in TCRdb shows in-frame clones only, minus some. Seen here are more than 10,000 clones, over 90% observed once, and the top ten hold 0.82%. No antigen has been identified for these receptors. The sample comprised CD4+ T cells from PBMCs. The receptors shown here come from a man aged 25 to 40 with major depressive disorder.

The chain joins TRBV7-9 to TRBJ2-1, with 9 nucleotides matching TRBD2. This CDR3 spans 15 amino acids. Trimming at V came to 1 base and at J to 4 bases, leaving 2 bases not matched to a gene. Germline CDR1 reads SEHNR; CDR2 reads FQNEAQ (reference sequence). CDR3 sequence reads: CASSLGTSVYNEQFF. CDR3 in DNA: TGTGCCAGCAGCTTAGGGACTAGCGTATACAATGAGCAGTTCTTC.

The J gene is TRBJ2-5, the V gene TRBV5-6; TRBD1 matches at 8 bases. The CDR3 has 14 residues. With V trimmed by 3 bases and J by 4 bases, 5 bases remained unmatched. In germline, CDR1 is SGHDT, CDR2 YYEEEE. CDR3 residues: CASSSDRAGETQYF. CDR3 DNA: TGTGCCAGCAGCTCGGACAGGGCGGGAGAGACCCAGTACTTC.

The chain recombines TRBV10-3 with TRBJ1-2, with 7 positions matching TRBD1. The CDR3 consists of 13 residues. The germline V gene encodes CDR1 ENHRY and CDR2 SYGVKD. With 6 bases clipped from V and 2 bases from J, the junction kept 3 bases outside the gene matches. The CDR3 DNA reads TGTGCCATCAGCGGGACAGAGAACTATGGCTACACCTTC. Its protein product is CAISGTENYGYTF.

This chain links TRBV28 with TRBJ2-4, with D tentatively TRBD1 (5 bases). The germline V gene has CDR1 MDHEN and CDR2 SYDVKM. The ends were cut back, 7 bases at V and 1 base at J, with 17 bases in the middle. The CDR3 consists of 16 residues. CDR3 coding DNA: TGTGCCAGCAATCGGTGGGGCATAACGGCCAAAAACATTCAGTACTTC. Its protein product is CASNRWGITAKNIQYF. The full variable domain, its missing parts supplied by reference TRBV28 and TRBJ2-4, is DVKVTQSSRYLVKRTGEKVFLECVQDMDHENMFWYRQDPGLGLRLIYFSYDVKMKEKGDIPEGYSVSREKKERFSLILESASTNQTSMYLCASNRWGITAKNIQYFGAGTRLSVL.

V and J are TRBV6-5 and TRBJ1-5; no firm D call. The CDR3 consists of 14 residues. CDR1 is MNHEY, CDR2 SVGAGI, per germline. The V gene lost 8 bases and the J gene lost 10 bases, with 21 bases spanning the gap. The CDR3 DNA sequence: TGTGCCAGCCGGCCTGGCAGTGCTTGGATTCCCCAGCATTTT. This translates into CASRPGSAWIPQHF.

V gene TRBV5-6 combines with J gene TRBJ1-1; the D is unclear. The V end was cut by 2 bases, the J end by 1 base, with 15 bases between. The CDR3 sequence is 16 residues long. Germline V CDR1 and CDR2: SGHDT, YYEEEE. The CDR3 DNA follows: TGTGCCAGCAGCTTCATAGACCGAGCTCCGAACACTGAAGCTTTCTTT. It yields the protein CASSFIDRAPNTEAFF.

This clone was recorded once. V usage is TRBV5-8 and J usage is TRBJ2-7; D possibly corresponds to TRBD2 (6 bases). Germline CDR1 reads SGHTS; CDR2 reads YDEGEE. The V gene lost 1 base and the J gene lost 9 bases, with 8 bases spanning the gap. This CDR3 region has 11 residues. The CDR3 DNA reads as TGTGCCAGCAGCTTGTGGCGGGGGCAGTACTTC. This codes for CASSLWRGQYF. The variable domain in full, completed from reference TRBV5-8 and TRBJ2-7, reads EAGVTQSPTHLIKTRGQQATLRCSPISGHTSVYWYQQALGLGLQFLLWYDEGEERNRGNFPPRFSGRQFPNYSSELNVNALELEDSALYLCASSLWRGQYFGPGTRLTVT.

The chain recombines TRBV29-1 with TRBJ1-1; 11 bases agree with TRBD1. The length of the CDR3 is 13 residues. V lost 7 bases, J lost 3 bases, and 4 bases stayed unmatched. Germline V gives CDR1 SQVTM, CDR2 ANQGSEA. CDR3 nucleotide sequence: TGCAGCGCTCAGGACAGGGGGCACACTGAAGCTTTCTTT. Its protein product is CSAQDRGHTEAFF.

This clone appeared a single time. The V and J genes are TRBV27 and TRBJ2-3, with 15 positions matching TRBD2. V dropped 5 bases and J dropped 2; count of bases not matched to a gene: 5. The CDR3 is 17 amino acids. Germline assignment: CDR1 MNHEY and CDR2 SMNVEV (reference sequence). In nucleotides, the CDR3 is TGTGCCAGCAGTCTGTGGACTAGCGGGGGGGTCACAGATACGCAGTATTTT. As protein: CASSLWTSGGVTDTQYF.

V is TRBV12-2 and J is TRBJ2-1; the table's D call, TRBD2, has no DNA check behind it. TRBV12-2 is shown as a pseudogene. This CDR3 spans 18 amino acids. The CDR3 DNA is TGTGCAAGTCGCTTTGCGGGATCCGGGCGGGGGGGCTGCAATGAGCAGTTCTTC. Residues: CASRFAGSGRGGCNEQFF.

The rearrangement uses TRBV4-1 and TRBJ2-1, with 14 positions matching TRBD2. The CDR3 extends over 18 amino acids. Trimming removed 5 bases from V and 9 bases from J; junction bases left unmatched: 15. CDR1 and CDR2 from the germline V gene are MGHRA and YSYEKL. CDR3 region: CASSFRPPGLAGVGEQFF. CDR3 nucleotides: TGCGCCAGCAGCTTCCGACCTCCGGGACTAGCGGGGGTAGGTGAGCAGTTCTTC.

The V call is TRBV5-1, the J call TRBJ2-5; weak D call: TRBD2 (5 bases). The CDR3 contains 13 residues. Trimming left V 0 bases short and J 5 bases short, with 8 bases between. Germline CDR1 SGHRS, CDR2 YFSETQ. The chain's CDR3 is CASSLGAAETQYF. The CDR3 coding sequence is TGCGCCAGCAGCTTGGGAGCGGCTGAGACCCAGTACTTC.

This sequence joins TRBV11-2 and TRBJ1-5; 8 bases align to TRBD1. The junction had 4 bases not matched to a gene; V was cut back by 2 bases and J by 4 bases. CDR1 is SGHAT, CDR2 FQNNGV, per germline. The length of the CDR3 is 15 residues. For the CDR3, the DNA is TGTGCCAGCAGCTTATCAGGACAGGGAAATCAGCCCCAGCATTTT. It yields the protein CASSLSGQGNQPQHF.

The V and J genes are TRBV5-4 and TRBJ2-1, with D perhaps TRBD2 (7 bases). V shed 3 bases and J shed 9 bases, with 19 bases lying between them. The V gene's germline CDR1 is SGHNT and CDR2 YYREEE (reference sequence). CDR3 length: 15 amino acids. Here the CDR3 reads CASSWSQRGGGEQFF. The CDR3 DNA reads as TGTGCCAGCAGCTGGTCCCAGCGGGGAGGGGGTGAGCAGTTCTTC.

The rearrangement joins TRBV7-8 to TRBJ2-5, with 15 bases that match TRBD2. V shed 5 bases and J 5 bases; nucleotides not matched to a gene: 9. The CDR3 has 17 residues. In germline, CDR1 is SGHVS, CDR2 FQNEAQ. CDR3 DNA sequence: TGTGCCAGCAGCCGACGGACTAGCGGGGGGGTAAGGGAGACCCAGTACTTC. Its protein product is CASSRRTSGGVRETQYF.

The CDR3 DNA reads TGTGCCAGCTCACCCCCTACTGGGGAAAAACTGTTTTTT. It codes for CASSPPTGEKLFF. V and J are TRBV18 and TRBJ1-4; D uncertain. Germline CDR1 reads KGHSH; CDR2 reads LQKENI. This CDR3 region has 13 residues. V was trimmed by 3 bases and J by 8 bases, leaving 10 bases between them.

The V and J genes are TRBV5-1 and TRBJ2-1; D ambiguous. V was shortened by 1 base and J by 9 bases, with 14 bases between the two germline ends. From germline, CDR1 is SGHRS and CDR2 YFSETQ. The CDR3 has 14 amino acids. The CDR3 region is CASSLQVATVEQFF. CDR3 coding DNA: TGCGCCAGCAGCTTGCAGGTCGCCACAGTTGAGCAGTTCTTC.

The chain couples TRBV7-6 to TRBJ1-1; D uncertain. The CDR3 covers 13 residues. Germline loops: CDR1 SGHVS, CDR2 FNYEAQ. The V gene lost 4 bases and the J gene lost 1 base, with 7 bases spanning the gap. For the CDR3, the DNA is TGTGCCAGCAGCTCGACACAGAACACTGAAGCTTTCTTT. It encodes CASSSTQNTEAFF.

The V gene is TRBV6-1, the J gene TRBJ1-5; D might be TRBD1 (5 bases). The V end was cut by 0 bases, the J end by 2 bases, with 5 bases between. The CDR3 extends over 14 amino acids. Germline V CDR1 and CDR2: MNHNS, SASEGT. Here the CDR3 DNA reads TGTGCCAGCAGTGAAGCAGGGGGCAATCAGCCCCAGCATTTT. It encodes CASSEAGGNQPQHF.

This chain links TRBV11-2 with TRBJ2-7, with TRBD1 as a possible D gene (6 bases). Germline V gene lookup returns CDR1 SGHAT and CDR2 FQNNGV. This CDR3 region has 14 residues. Trimming stripped 6 bases from V and 2 bases from J, with 14 bases between. CDR3 protein: CASRARNRAYEQYF. CDR3 nucleotides: TGTGCCAGCAGAGCCCGGAACAGGGCCTACGAGCAGTACTTC.

The chain carries TRBV6-5 and TRBJ1-1, with 7 bases lining up with TRBD1. In germline, CDR1 is MNHEY, CDR2 SVGAGI. J gave up 5 bases and V 6 bases, and 9 bases lay outside the gene matches. CDR3 length: 14 residues. CDR3 coding DNA: TGTGCCAGCAGCCCTCAGGGGGACGGGACTGAAGCTTTCTTT. Protein: CASSPQGDGTEAFF.